Listed below are T cell receptor beta chains from one sample, sequenced in a study of shared clonotypes between healthy human individuals. Assay used: immunoSEQ multiplex PCR; TCRdb lists only in-frame clones, some missing. The sample carries about 480,000 clones, 60% to 80% recorded once. Sequencing was performed on PBMCs. The receptor set was obtained from a middle-aged woman in good health. Some clones in this sample may be carry-over from other donors' samples. CDR3s leave out the opening cysteine and the closing phenylalanine or tryptophan. Size is stated for part of the rows, as once, few or many counts, or as a class when the clone is expanded.

V gene,clone size,J gene,CDR3 protein
TRBV14,-,TRBJ2-4,ASSQEGLAKNIQY
TRBV6-5,-,TRBJ1-1,ASRRGGRNTEAF
TRBV6-5,-,TRBJ1-5,ASSVSAVFAQH
TRBV28,-,TRBJ1-5,ASQVGEGSYSNQPQH
TRBV2,-,TRBJ1-1,ASSEVAAYTEAF
TRBV28,-,TRBJ1-5,ASSAYRGANQPQH
TRBV27,-,TRBJ1-5,ASSLSVPDDNQPQH
TRBV7-9,-,TRBJ2-7,ASSFEARSSYEQY
TRBV7-8,few,TRBJ1-1,ASSFRGASTTDMNTEAF
TRBV11-2,-,TRBJ2-1,ASSSITGVLDEQF
TRBV28,-,TRBJ2-2,ASSPIYTGELF
TRBV5-4,-,TRBJ1-4,ASSQPGTGGEKLF